A single sample gave rise to the 20 T cell receptor beta chains below, sequenced in a study of response to subunit inactivated influenza vaccine. TCRdb processed the RT-PCR reads anew with MiXCR; each CDR3 protein has one entry. This table has about 780,000 distinct CDR3 sequences, 15% to 20% appearing once. The sample in question was PBMCs from blood, obtained less than 6 days after vaccination. The source is a man aged 50 or older who received an inactivated influenza vaccine.

The chain links TRBV5-1 to TRBJ2-5; possible D gene TRBD1, 6 bases. CDR1 and CDR2 (germline): SGHRS, YFSETQ. The CDR3 is made up of 15 amino acids. Trimming cost V 5 bases and J 5 bases, with 19 bases left between them. In nucleotides, the CDR3 is TGCGCCAGCAGTAATTCCGGACAGCCGGCGGAGACCCAGTACTTC. Its translation is CASSNSGQPAETQYF.

This clonotype was seen ten or more times. This chain links TRBV20-1 with TRBJ2-5; D is tentatively TRBD1 or TRBD2 (6 bases each). V gave up 3 bases and J gave up 3 bases, with 11 bases separating them. This CDR3 region has 13 residues. Germline lookup yields CDR1 DFQATT and CDR2 SNEGSKA (reference sequence). CDR3 loop: CSASGGLEETQYF. DNA for the CDR3: TGCAGTGCTAGCGGGGGCCTAGAAGAGACCCAGTACTTC.

This clonotype was seen a handful of times. The chain joins TRBV5-5 to TRBJ2-6; no reliable D call. Trimming shortened V by 0 bases and J by 0 bases, and 7 bases separated the two germline ends. This CDR3 is built from 16 residues. CDR1 and CDR2 from the germline V gene are SGHKS and YYEKEE (reference sequence). CDR3 sequence (DNA): TGTGCCAGCAGCTTGGTTGCGTACTCTGGGGCCAACGTCCTGACTTTC. Amino acid sequence: CASSLVAYSGANVLTF.

V and J are TRBV6-2 or TRBV6-3 and TRBJ2-3; 7 nucleotides line up with TRBD1. Germline loops: CDR1 MNHEY, CDR2 SVGEGT. The CDR3 extends over 13 amino acids. V gave up 10 bases and J gave up 2 bases; unmatched junction bases: 6. Here the CDR3 reads CAIRGLVTDTQYF. The CDR3 DNA is TGTGCCATCAGGGGGTTGGTCACAGATACGCAGTATTTT.

This chain joins TRBV10-1 and TRBJ2-3, with D uncertain. Between the trimmed V and J ends, which lost 2 bases and 4 bases, there was a span of 10 bases. Germline lookup yields CDR1 WNHNN and CDR2 SYGVQD (reference sequence). The CDR3 has 14 residues. The CDR3 sequence: CASSEASRPDTQYF. The CDR3 nucleotides are TGCGCCAGCAGTGAGGCGAGCCGCCCAGATACGCAGTATTTT.

The rearrangement joins TRBV7-2 to TRBJ1-2; 9 bases agree with TRBD1. This CDR3 has 16 residues. Unmatched junction bases numbered 4, after V lost 2 bases and J lost 0 bases. Germline loops: CDR1 SGHTA, CDR2 FQGNSA. For the CDR3, the DNA is TGTGCCAGCAGCTTATCTTGGGACAGGGCTAACTATGGCTACACCTTC. Translating it yields CASSLSWDRANYGYTF.

The gene calls are TRBV20-1 and TRBJ1-5, with TRBD1 as a possible D gene (6 bases). Trimming took off 3 bases at V and 7 bases at J, with 16 bases between the two ends. The CDR3 extends over 14 amino acids. Germline V gene sequence: CDR1 DFQATT, CDR2 SNEGSKA (reference sequence). For the CDR3, the DNA is TGCAGTGCTAGTTGGGGGACAATCAGCCAGCCCCAGCATTTT. It codes for CSASWGTISQPQHF.

In its sample, this clonotype was seen a few times. One end of the junction is discordant with germline, which a read error may explain. This rearrangement joins TRBV4-1 to TRBJ2-7; D is perhaps TRBD1 (6 bases). CDR3 length: 17 residues. Germline CDR1 and CDR2: MGHRA and YSYEKL. CDR3 sequence (DNA): TGCGCCAGCAGCCTAGTCATGGACAGAGCTGTCTCCTACGACCAGTACTTC. Its protein is CASSLVMDRAVSYDQYF.

This clonotype has only a few counts. This sequence joins TRBV7-2 and TRBJ2-7; 10 positions match TRBD1. After removal of 1 base from V and 4 bases from J, the junction contained 1 base not matched to a gene. Germline values: CDR1 SGHTA, CDR2 FQGNSA. This CDR3 spans 14 amino acids. The CDR3 spells CASSLVDRGYEQYF. CDR3 bases: TGTGCCAGCAGCTTAGTGGACAGGGGGTACGAGCAGTACTTC.

J is TRBJ2-7 and V is TRBV6-1, with D perhaps TRBD2 (5 bases). There are 15 residues in the CDR3. Germline values: CDR1 MNHNS, CDR2 SASEGT. The V end lost 1 base, the J end lost 4 bases, and 14 bases lay between the germline ends. CDR3 sequence: CASSEERDGVYEQYF. The CDR3 nucleotides read TGTGCCAGCAGTGAAGAACGGGATGGGGTTTACGAGCAGTACTTC.

The gene calls are TRBV10-3 and TRBJ1-5; TRBD1 matches 8 bases. The CDR3 has 18 residues. Germline V gene lookup returns CDR1 ENHRY and CDR2 SYGVKD. V shed 0 bases and J 2 bases; nucleotides not matched to a gene: 9. Here the CDR3 DNA reads TGTGCCATCAGTGAGTCCCCGCAGGGGGCCTGGGGCAATCAGCCCCAGCATTTT. Translated, it gives CAISESPQGAWGNQPQHF.

This clonotype showed up many times. The chain joins TRBV7-2 to TRBJ1-1; no clear D. This CDR3 spans 14 amino acids. V dropped 1 base and J dropped 1 base, with 7 bases sitting between them. CDR1 and CDR2 from the germline V gene are SGHTA and FQGNSA. CDR3 amino acids: CASSLGQKNTEAFF. DNA for the CDR3: TGTGCCAGCAGCTTAGGACAAAAGAACACTGAAGCTTTCTTT.

The chain has TRBV6-2 or TRBV6-3 and TRBJ2-1; TRBD2 matches at 9 bases. The germline gives CDR1 MNHEY, CDR2 SVGEGT. After removal of 8 bases from V and 9 bases from J, the junction contained 8 bases not matched to a gene. CDR3 length: 13 amino acids. CDR3 nucleotides: TGTGCCAGCGCGGCGGGGGGGCAGATTGAGCAGTTCTTC. Protein: CASAAGGQIEQFF.

The gene calls are TRBV3-1 and TRBJ1-2, with TRBD1 matching over 7 bases. After removal of 4 bases from V and 8 bases from J, the junction contained 13 bases not matched to a gene. Looked up from germline, CDR1 is LGHDT and CDR2 is YNNKEL (reference sequence). This CDR3 region has 15 residues. As DNA, the CDR3 is TGTGCCAGCAGCCCTACCTCTACAGGGGCTGAGGGCTACACCTTC. Translating it yields CASSPTSTGAEGYTF.

There are a few counts of this clonotype. The chain has TRBV29-1 and TRBJ2-7; TRBD2 might be the D (7 bases). The CDR3 is 13 residues long. Trimming left V 2 bases short and J 5 bases short, with 13 bases between. Germline CDR1 SQVTM, CDR2 ANQGSEA. In DNA, the CDR3 is TGCAGCGTTGAACGCGGGGGCGACGACGAGCAGTACTTC. This encodes CSVERGGDDEQYF.

The chain employs TRBV10-2 and TRBJ2-3; D ambiguous. This CDR3 is 15 amino acids long. CDR1 WSHSY and CDR2 SAAADI come from the germline V gene. V lost 0 bases, J lost 2 bases, and 9 bases lay in between. The CDR3 reads CASSESGVATDTQYF. The CDR3 DNA reads TGCGCCAGCAGTGAGTCTGGGGTTGCCACAGATACGCAGTATTTT.

In its sample, this clonotype was seen a few times. This rearrangement joins TRBV12-3 or TRBV12-4 to TRBJ1-4, with 7 bases that match TRBD1. J gave up 5 bases and V 6 bases, and 12 bases lay outside the gene matches. The CDR3 has 16 amino acids. The CDR3 is CASSPNYGTVNEKLFF. In nucleotides, the CDR3 is TGTGCCAGCAGCCCTAATTATGGGACAGTGAATGAAAAACTGTTTTTT.

The chain recombines TRBV7-3 with TRBJ2-3; 8 bases line up with TRBD1. V shed 2 bases and J 3 bases; nucleotides not matched to a gene: 10. This CDR3 has 17 residues. Germline V gene data show CDR1 as SGHTA and CDR2 as FQGTGA. This chain's CDR3 is CASSLVGAGGVTDTQYF. The CDR3 DNA follows: TGTGCCAGCAGCTTAGTCGGGGCAGGGGGCGTAACAGATACGCAGTATTTT.

The CDR3 bases are TGTGCCAGCAGTACACGGACAGGGGACGAGCAGTACTTC. Translating gives CASSTRTGDEQYF. The V gene is TRBV12-3 or TRBV12-4, the J gene TRBJ2-7; 9 bases line up with TRBD1. The CDR3 runs to 13 residues. Trimming cost V 5 bases and J 5 bases; bases outside gene matches: 4.

The rearrangement uses TRBV7-9 and TRBJ2-7; D perhaps matches TRBD2 (5 bases). The V gene's germline CDR1 is SEHNR and CDR2 FQNEAQ (reference sequence). This CDR3 is 15 amino acids long. V was pared by 2 bases and J by 0 bases, with 11 bases between. Here the CDR3 DNA reads TGTGCCAGCAGCTTACTGGCGGGCACCTCCTACGAGCAGTACTTC. It specifies CASSLLAGTSYEQYF. The full variable domain, completed using reference TRBV7-9 and TRBJ2-7, is DTGVSQNPRHKITKRGQNVTFRCDPISEHNRLYWYRQTLGQGPEFLTYFQNEAQLEKSRLLSDRFSAERPKGSFSTLEIQRTEQGDSAMYLCASSLLAGTSYEQYFGPGTRLTVT.